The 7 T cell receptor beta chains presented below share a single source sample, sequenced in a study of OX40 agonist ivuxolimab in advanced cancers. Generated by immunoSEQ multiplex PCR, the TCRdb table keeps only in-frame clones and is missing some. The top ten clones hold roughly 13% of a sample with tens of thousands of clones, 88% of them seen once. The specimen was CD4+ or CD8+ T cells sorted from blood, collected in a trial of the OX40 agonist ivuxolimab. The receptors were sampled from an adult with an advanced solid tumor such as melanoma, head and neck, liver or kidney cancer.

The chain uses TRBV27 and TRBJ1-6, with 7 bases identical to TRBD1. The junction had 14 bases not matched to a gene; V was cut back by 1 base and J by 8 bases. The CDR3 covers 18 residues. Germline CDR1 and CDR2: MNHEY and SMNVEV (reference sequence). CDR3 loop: CASSLYYADRAIYSPLHF. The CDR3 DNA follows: TGTGCCAGCAGTTTATACTACGCAGACAGGGCGATTTATTCACCCCTCCACTTT.

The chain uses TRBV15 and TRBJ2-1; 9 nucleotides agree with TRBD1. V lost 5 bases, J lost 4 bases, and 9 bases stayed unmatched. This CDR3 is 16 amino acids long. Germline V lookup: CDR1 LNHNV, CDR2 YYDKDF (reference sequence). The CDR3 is CATSGAGTGLYNEQFF. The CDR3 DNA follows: TGTGCCACCAGCGGCGCCGGGACAGGGCTATACAATGAGCAGTTCTTC.

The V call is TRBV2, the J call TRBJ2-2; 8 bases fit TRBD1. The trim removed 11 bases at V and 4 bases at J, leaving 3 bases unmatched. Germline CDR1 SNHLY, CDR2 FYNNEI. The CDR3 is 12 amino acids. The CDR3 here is CAGQGPTGELFF. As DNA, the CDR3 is TGTGCCGGACAGGGTCCCACCGGGGAGCTGTTTTTT.

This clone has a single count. CDR3 bases: TGTGCCAGCAGCTTAGCACTGGGACTGACCTCCTCCTACGAGCAGTACTTC. Translating it yields CASSLALGLTSSYEQYF. This sequence joins TRBV11-1 and TRBJ2-7; possibly TRBD2 for D (6 bases). CDR1 and CDR2 (germline): SGHAT, FQDESV (reference sequence). The CDR3 is made up of 17 amino acids. Trimming stripped 0 bases from V and 0 bases from J, with 15 bases between.

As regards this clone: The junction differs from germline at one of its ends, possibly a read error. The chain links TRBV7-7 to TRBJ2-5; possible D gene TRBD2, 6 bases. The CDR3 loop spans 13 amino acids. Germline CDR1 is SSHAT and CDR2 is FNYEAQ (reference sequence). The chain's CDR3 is CASSLAVGETQYF. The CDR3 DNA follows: TGTGCTAGCAGCTTAGCGGTTGGGGAGACCCAGTACTTC.

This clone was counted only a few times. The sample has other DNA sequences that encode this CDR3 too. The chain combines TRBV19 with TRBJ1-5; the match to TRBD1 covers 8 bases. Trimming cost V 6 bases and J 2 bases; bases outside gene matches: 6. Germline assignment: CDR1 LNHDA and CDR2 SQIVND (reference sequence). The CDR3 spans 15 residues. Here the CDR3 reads CASSTWGQGNQPQHF. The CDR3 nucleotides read TGTGCCAGTAGCACCTGGGGACAGGGCAATCAGCCCCAGCATTTT.

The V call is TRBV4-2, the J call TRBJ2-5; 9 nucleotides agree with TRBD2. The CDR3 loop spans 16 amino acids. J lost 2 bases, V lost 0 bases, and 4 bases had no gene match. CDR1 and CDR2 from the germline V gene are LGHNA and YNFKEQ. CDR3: CASSQDWREGQETQYF. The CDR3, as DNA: TGTGCCAGCAGCCAAGATTGGCGGGAGGGACAAGAGACCCAGTACTTC.